The 31 T cell receptor beta chains below come from one sample, sequenced in a study of Tregs in tolerant kidney transplant recipients. Profiled with immunoSEQ multiplex PCR; TCRdb holds only in-frame clones, not every one. Among about 56,000 clones listed, around four fifths were seen once. Sequencing was carried out using CD4+ T cells from blood. The receptors here all came from a human donor in good health.

The genes are TRBV7-3 and TRBJ1-2, with 7 bases that match TRBD1. The V segment lost 0 bases and the J segment 7 bases; nucleotides outside the gene matches: 14. Germline V gene sequence: CDR1 SGHTA, CDR2 FQGTGA. CDR3 size: 17 residues. In DNA form, the CDR3 reads TGTGCCAGCAGCTTAACCCCCCAGGCATCCAGGGGGGGTGGCTACACCTTC. Its protein product is CASSLTPQASRGGGYTF.

The rearrangement uses TRBV7-2 and TRBJ2-3; possibly TRBD2 for D (5 bases). Germline V CDR1 and CDR2: SGHTA, FQGNSA. The CDR3 covers 14 residues. Between the trimmed V and J ends, which lost 3 bases and 3 bases, there was a span of 10 bases. The CDR3 protein is CASSLGSGTDTQYF. The CDR3 nucleotides read TGTGCCAGCAGCTTGGGCTCGGGGACAGATACGCAGTATTTT.

The rearrangement links TRBV4-1 to TRBJ2-7; TRBD1 aligns across 10 bases. Germline values: CDR1 MGHRA, CDR2 YSYEKL. The CDR3 has 16 residues. With V trimmed by 3 bases and J by 3 bases, 8 bases remained unmatched. The CDR3 nucleotides read TGCGCCAGCAGCCAGGGAACCGGGACAGGGGACTACGAGCAGTACTTC. It is translated as CASSQGTGTGDYEQYF.

J is TRBJ2-7 and V is TRBV7-9; either TRBD1 or TRBD2 may supply D (5 bases each). Trimming shortened V by 2 bases and J by 5 bases, and 16 bases separated the two germline ends. This CDR3 region has 15 residues. Germline CDR1 SEHNR, CDR2 FQNEAQ (reference sequence). CDR3 nucleotides: TGTGCCAGCAGCTTAATCGGGGCAAAACGGAACGAGCAGTACTTC. This translates into CASSLIGAKRNEQYF.

The gene calls are TRBV6-6 and TRBJ2-3; TRBD2 aligns across 11 bases. Trimming removed 2 bases from V and 3 bases from J; junction bases left unmatched: 4. The CDR3 extends over 16 amino acids. Germline CDR1 MNHNY, CDR2 SVGAGI (reference sequence). CDR3 in amino acids: CASSYLLAGGTDTQYF. In nucleotides, the CDR3 is TGTGCCAGCAGTTACCTTCTAGCGGGAGGAACAGATACGCAGTATTTT.

The chain recombines TRBV9 with TRBJ2-1, with TRBD2 matching over 14 bases. The germline CDR1 and CDR2 sequences are SGDLS and YYNGEE. After removal of 3 bases from V and 9 bases from J, the junction contained 5 bases not matched to a gene. CDR3 length equals 15 residues. CDR3 amino acids: CASSAGTSGSSEQFF. CDR3 nucleotide sequence: TGTGCCAGCAGCGCCGGGACTAGCGGGAGCAGTGAGCAGTTCTTC.

The rearrangement links TRBV15 to TRBJ1-2; D is possibly TRBD1 (6 bases). CDR3 length: 14 amino acids. Looked up from germline, CDR1 is LNHNV and CDR2 is YYDKDF (reference sequence). Trimming left V 1 base short and J 4 bases short, with 10 bases between. The CDR3 DNA reads as TGTGCCACCAGCAGAGGGGGGCATGGCTATGGCTACACCTTC. It encodes CATSRGGHGYGYTF.

The J gene is TRBJ2-7, the V gene TRBV6-5, with TRBD2 identical over 7 bases. The CDR3 covers 14 residues. Losses at the gene ends were 4 bases for V and 6 bases for J; bases not matched to a gene: 9. Germline loops: CDR1 MNHEY, CDR2 SVGAGI. The CDR3 loop reads CASSLLGGTGEQYF. CDR3 in DNA: TGTGCCAGCAGTTTGCTGGGAGGGACTGGCGAGCAGTACTTC.

The genes are TRBV11-3 and TRBJ1-1; 7 bases line up with TRBD1. J lost 5 bases, V lost 1 base, and 7 bases had no gene match. Germline values: CDR1 SGHNT, CDR2 YENEEA. This CDR3 comprises 15 residues. The CDR3 nucleotides are TGTGCCAGCAGCTTAGTGGCAGGGGGAATGACTGAAGCTTTCTTT. This translates into CASSLVAGGMTEAFF.

This chain joins TRBV5-1 and TRBJ2-5, with 11 nucleotides matching TRBD2. CDR1 is SGHRS and CDR2 is YFSETQ in the germline V gene. Trimming took 5 bases from V and 5 from J; bases not matched to a gene: 5. This CDR3 is 14 amino acids long. The CDR3: CASRVAGGPETQYF. The CDR3 DNA reads as TGCGCCAGCAGGGTAGCGGGAGGGCCGGAGACCCAGTACTTC.

The rearrangement uses TRBV6-6 and TRBJ2-7; perhaps D is TRBD1 or TRBD2 (6 bases each). This CDR3 has 13 amino acids. CDR1 is MNHNY, CDR2 SVGAGI, per germline (reference sequence). Trimming shortened V by 7 bases and J by 7 bases, and 17 bases separated the two germline ends. CDR3 coding DNA: TGTGCCAGCAAGGTGTGGGGGGCCGGAGAGCAGTACTTC. It codes for CASKVWGAGEQYF.

This clone was detected only once. The chain recombines TRBV30 with TRBJ1-1; no reliable D call. Germline V gene data show CDR1 as GTSNPN and CDR2 as SVGIG (reference sequence). V was pared by 1 base and J by 1 base, with 4 bases between. The CDR3 totals 12 residues. The CDR3 is CAWSAGNTEAFF. CDR3 sequence (DNA): TGTGCCTGGAGTGCAGGGAACACTGAAGCTTTCTTT.

This clone was detected only a few times. The chain has TRBV19 and TRBJ1-2, with unresolved D. CDR3 length: 13 amino acids. Germline CDR1 reads LNHDA; CDR2 reads SQIVND (reference sequence). V was clipped by 2 bases and J by 7 bases, with 11 bases between them. The CDR3 DNA reads as TGTGCCAGTAGTATATCGGGAGGGCTTGGCTACACCTTC. This sequence encodes CASSISGGLGYTF. The full variable domain, with the rest looked up from reference TRBV19 and TRBJ1-2, is DGGITQSPKYLFRKEGQNVTLSCEQNLNHDAMYWYRQDPGQGLRLIYYSQIVNDFQKGDIAEGYSVSREKKESFPLTVTSAQKNPTAFYLCASSISGGLGYTFGSGTRLTVV.

To note about this clone: At one end, the junction sequence differs from germline, possibly due to a read error. This sequence joins TRBV6-6 and TRBJ2-1; 8 bases match TRBD1. The CDR3 has 15 amino acids. Looked up from germline, CDR1 is MNHNY and CDR2 is SVGAGI (reference sequence). The DNA for the CDR3 is TGTGCCAGCAGTGACTCCAGGGGGCCCTACAATGAGCAGTTCTTC. It translates to CASSDSRGPYNEQFF.

The V and J genes are TRBV7-9 and TRBJ1-5; D ambiguous. The CDR3 loop spans 15 amino acids. CDR1 and CDR2 from the germline V gene are SEHNR and FQNEAQ (reference sequence). Trimming took off 1 base at V and 0 bases at J, with 7 bases between the two ends. CDR3 in DNA: TGTGCCAGCAGCTTAGAGGGTCTTAGCAATCAGCCCCAGCATTTT. As protein: CASSLEGLSNQPQHF. Combining the CDR3 with reference TRBV7-9 and TRBJ1-5 gives the whole variable domain DTGVSQNPRHKITKRGQNVTFRCDPISEHNRLYWYRQTLGQGPEFLTYFQNEAQLEKSRLLSDRFSAERPKGSFSTLEIQRTEQGDSAMYLCASSLEGLSNQPQHFGDGTRLSIL.

The rearrangement uses TRBV4-3 and TRBJ2-4; D remains ambiguous. CDR3 size: 14 residues. Germline CDR1 and CDR2: LGHNA and YSLEER. V was cut by 1 base and J by 5 bases, with 9 bases left in between. CDR3: CASSQGLGQNIQYF. CDR3 coding DNA: TGCGCCAGCAGCCAAGGTCTAGGTCAAAACATTCAGTACTTC.

The rearrangement uses TRBV4-1 and TRBJ2-1; D may correspond to TRBD1 or TRBD2 (6 bases each). The V end was cut by 1 base, the J end by 9 bases, with 16 bases between. This CDR3 is 15 amino acids long. Germline-derived CDR1 and CDR2 are MGHRA and YSYEKL. CDR3 residues: CASSQGGSGGGEQFF. DNA of the CDR3: TGCGCCAGCAGCCAAGGTGGTAGCGGAGGGGGTGAGCAGTTCTTC.

The CDR3 loop reads CASTRVRGVTEAFF. The CDR3 DNA sequence: TGTGCCAGTACTCGGGTCAGGGGCGTCACTGAAGCTTTCTTT. The chain has TRBV19 and TRBJ1-1; possibly TRBD1 for D (6 bases). Trimming removed 7 bases from V and 4 bases from J, with 16 bases in between. Germline V CDR1 and CDR2: LNHDA, SQIVND (reference sequence). There are 14 residues in the CDR3.

The gene calls are TRBV28 and TRBJ2-1; 9 nucleotides line up with TRBD2. V was clipped by 3 bases and J by 8 bases; unmatched bases: 8. The CDR3 has 15 amino acids. Germline V gene sequence: CDR1 MDHEN, CDR2 SYDVKM. The CDR3 DNA is TGTGCCAGCAGTTTTATAAGCGGGAGGTCCCATGAGCAGTTCTTC. Translated: CASSFISGRSHEQFF.

The V call is TRBV5-1, the J call TRBJ1-1; D gene uncertain. Trimming cost V 3 bases and J 2 bases, with 14 bases left between them. There are 15 residues in the CDR3. Germline assignment: CDR1 SGHRS and CDR2 YFSETQ. The CDR3 sequence: CASSYSGTINTEAFF. The CDR3, as DNA: TGCGCCAGCAGCTACTCCGGAACGATTAACACTGAAGCTTTCTTT. The whole variable domain, filled in from reference TRBV5-1 and TRBJ1-1, reads KAGVTQTPRYLIKTRGQQVTLSCSPISGHRSVSWYQQTPGQGLQFLFEYFSETQRNKGNFPGRFSGRQFSNSRSEMNVSTLELGDSALYLCASSYSGTINTEAFFGQGTRLTVV.

The chain uses TRBV6-1 and TRBJ2-5; 11 nucleotides agree with TRBD2. The ends lost 6 bases at V and 1 base at J; junction bases unmatched: 4. Germline lookup yields CDR1 MNHNS and CDR2 SASEGT. This CDR3 contains 15 residues. CDR3 sequence: CASSYSGRGQETQYF. In nucleotides, the CDR3 is TGTGCCAGCAGCTATAGCGGGAGGGGCCAAGAGACCCAGTACTTC.

This chain uses TRBV25-1 with TRBJ1-2; D remains unclear. Germline-derived CDR1 and CDR2 are MGHDK and SYGVNS. Trimming removed 7 bases at V and 1 base at J, with 25 bases between. The CDR3 has 18 residues. The CDR3 DNA sequence: TGTGCCAGCACGTCCGTTGTCGGCGAAGCTTTACTTAACTATGGCTACACCTTC. This translates into CASTSVVGEALLNYGYTF.

The rearrangement joins TRBV6-1 to TRBJ1-5; D is unclear. CDR3 size: 13 residues. Germline lookup yields CDR1 MNHNS and CDR2 SASEGT. The germline V and J ends were trimmed by 5 bases and 4 bases, with 9 bases remaining between them. CDR3 loop: CASSSARNQPQHF. The DNA of the CDR3 is TGTGCCAGCAGTTCTGCCCGTAATCAGCCCCAGCATTTT.

The chain links TRBV10-3 to TRBJ2-1; TRBD1 might be the D (6 bases). The V and J ends lost 7 bases and 8 bases respectively, with 15 bases between them. The CDR3 totals 13 residues. Germline lookup yields CDR1 ENHRY and CDR2 SYGVKD. CDR3 bases: TGTGCCATCACGTCAGTTGGGGGCCATGAGCAGTTCTTC. Amino acids: CAITSVGGHEQFF.

The rearrangement joins TRBV30 to TRBJ1-1; D might be TRBD1 (6 bases). The V end was cut by 3 bases, the J end by 3 bases, with 17 bases between. Germline-derived CDR1 and CDR2 are GTSNPN and SVGIG (reference sequence). The CDR3 is made up of 15 amino acids. CDR3 bases: TGTGCCTGGAGGTTTTCCAGTAGGGGGTACACTGAAGCTTTCTTT. Residues: CAWRFSSRGYTEAFF.

The CDR3 DNA reads as TGTGCCAGCTCACCACTCGCAGACATAGTCACAGATACGCAGTATTTT. This translates into CASSPLADIVTDTQYF. J is TRBJ2-3 and V is TRBV18; D is uncertain. The CDR3 has 16 amino acids. CDR1 KGHSH and CDR2 LQKENI come from the germline V gene. Trimming took off 1 base at V and 2 bases at J, with 13 bases between the two ends.

The V and J genes are TRBV10-1 and TRBJ1-5, with D perhaps TRBD1 (5 bases). The CDR3 loop spans 16 amino acids. Germline V CDR1 and CDR2: WNHNN, SYGVQD (reference sequence). V lost 4 bases and J 0 bases, leaving 13 bases between the germline ends. The CDR3 bases are TGCGCCAGCAGTGGATCCCCCGACAGTAGCAATCAGCCCCAGCATTTT. Protein: CASSGSPDSSNQPQHF.

The chain couples TRBV6-5 to TRBJ2-1; D ambiguous. CDR1 and CDR2 (germline): MNHEY, SVGAGI. V gave up 6 bases and J gave up 10 bases, with 10 bases separating them. The CDR3 spans 11 residues. The CDR3 nucleotides are TGTGCCAGCAGCCGAGCTTTAGAGCAGTTCTTC. It encodes CASSRALEQFF.

This clone was counted at least ten times. The chain links TRBV4-1 to TRBJ2-5, with D unresolved. V was pared by 4 bases and J by 5 bases, with 11 bases between. Germline loops: CDR1 MGHRA, CDR2 YSYEKL. This CDR3 comprises 13 residues. The CDR3 sequence is CASSRLVGETQYF. Here the CDR3 DNA reads TGCGCCAGCAGCCGTCTGGTAGGGGAGACCCAGTACTTC.

V and J are TRBV7-9 and TRBJ2-5, with a weak D call TRBD2 (6 bases). CDR1 SEHNR and CDR2 FQNEAQ come from the germline V gene (reference sequence). This CDR3 contains 19 residues. With 2 bases removed from V and 1 base from J, the gap between germline ends came to 23 bases. CDR3: CASSLPRGGSPKGQETQYF. The DNA of the CDR3 is TGTGCCAGCAGCTTACCCCGTGGGGGGAGCCCCAAGGGCCAAGAGACCCAGTACTTC. The full variable domain, its missing parts supplied by reference TRBV7-9 and TRBJ2-5, is DTGVSQNPRHKITKRGQNVTFRCDPISEHNRLYWYRQTLGQGPEFLTYFQNEAQLEKSRLLSDRFSAERPKGSFSTLEIQRTEQGDSAMYLCASSLPRGGSPKGQETQYFGPGTRLLVL.

This rearrangement joins TRBV7-2 to TRBJ2-1; 9 bases map to TRBD2. The CDR3 is 17 residues long. The germline V gene encodes CDR1 SGHTA and CDR2 FQGNSA. V shed 6 bases and J 8 bases; nucleotides not matched to a gene: 17. The CDR3 DNA follows: TGTGCCAGCAGTTCCCCTTTGATAGCGGGAGAATCAGATGAGCAGTTCTTC. This gives the protein CASSSPLIAGESDEQFF.